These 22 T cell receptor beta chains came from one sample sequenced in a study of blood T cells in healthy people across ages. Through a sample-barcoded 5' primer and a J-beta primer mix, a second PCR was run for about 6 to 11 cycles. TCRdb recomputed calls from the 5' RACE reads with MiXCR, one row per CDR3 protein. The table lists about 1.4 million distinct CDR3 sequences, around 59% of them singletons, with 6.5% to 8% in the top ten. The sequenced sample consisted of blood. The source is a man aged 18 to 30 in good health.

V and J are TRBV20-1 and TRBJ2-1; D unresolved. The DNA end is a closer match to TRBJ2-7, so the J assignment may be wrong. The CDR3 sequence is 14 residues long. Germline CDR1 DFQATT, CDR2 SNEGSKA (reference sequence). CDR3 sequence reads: CSAAGTDTVYEQYF. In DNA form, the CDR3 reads TGCAGTGCTGCAGGAACTGATACGGTCTACGAGCAGTACTTC.

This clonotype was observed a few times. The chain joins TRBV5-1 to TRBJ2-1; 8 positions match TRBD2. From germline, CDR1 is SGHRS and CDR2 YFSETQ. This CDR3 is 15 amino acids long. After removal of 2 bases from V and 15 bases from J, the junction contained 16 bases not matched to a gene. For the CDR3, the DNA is TGCGCCAGCAGCTTACGGGGACTAGAATCTCCAGAGTGGTTCTTC. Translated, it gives CASSLRGLESPEWFF.

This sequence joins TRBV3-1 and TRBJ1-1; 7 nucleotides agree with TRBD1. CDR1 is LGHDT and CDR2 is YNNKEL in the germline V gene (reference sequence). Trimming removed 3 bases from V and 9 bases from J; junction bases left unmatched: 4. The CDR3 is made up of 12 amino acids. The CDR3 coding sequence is TGTGCCAGCAGCCACCCGACAGGGAAAGCTTTCTTT. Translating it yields CASSHPTGKAFF.

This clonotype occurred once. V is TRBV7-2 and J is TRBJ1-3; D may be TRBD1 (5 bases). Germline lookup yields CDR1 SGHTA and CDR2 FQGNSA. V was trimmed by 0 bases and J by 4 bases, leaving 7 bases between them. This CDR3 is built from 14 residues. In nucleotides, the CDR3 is TGTGCCAGCAGCTTAGCGGGACCAGGAAACACCATATATTTT. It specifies CASSLAGPGNTIYF.

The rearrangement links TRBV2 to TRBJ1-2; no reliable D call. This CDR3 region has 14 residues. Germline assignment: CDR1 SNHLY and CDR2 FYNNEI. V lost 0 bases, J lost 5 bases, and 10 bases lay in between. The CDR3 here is CASSEALRSYGYTF. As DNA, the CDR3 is TGTGCCAGCAGTGAAGCGCTTCGGTCATATGGCTACACCTTC.

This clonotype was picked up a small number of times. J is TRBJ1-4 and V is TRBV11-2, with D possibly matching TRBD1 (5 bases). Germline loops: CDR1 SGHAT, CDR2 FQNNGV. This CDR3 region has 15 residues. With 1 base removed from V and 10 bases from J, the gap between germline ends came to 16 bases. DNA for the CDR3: TGTGCCAGCAGCTTAGTTGGGGACGCCGCCGGAAAACTGTTTTTT. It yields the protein CASSLVGDAAGKLFF.

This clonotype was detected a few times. CDR3 loop: CSVMREGYGYTF. The DNA for the CDR3 is TGCAGCGTTATGAGGGAGGGGTATGGCTACACCTTC. This rearrangement joins TRBV29-1 to TRBJ1-2; possible D gene TRBD1, 5 bases. Germline assignment: CDR1 SQVTM and CDR2 ANQGSEA. The CDR3 consists of 12 residues. Trimming removed 5 bases at V and 5 bases at J, with 12 bases between. The full variable domain, completed using reference TRBV29-1 and TRBJ1-2, is SAVISQKPSRDICQRGTSLTIQCQVDSQVTMMFWYRQQPGQSLTLIATANQGSEATYESGFVIDKFPISRPNLTFSTLTVSNMSPEDSSIYLCSVMREGYGYTFGSGTRLTVV.

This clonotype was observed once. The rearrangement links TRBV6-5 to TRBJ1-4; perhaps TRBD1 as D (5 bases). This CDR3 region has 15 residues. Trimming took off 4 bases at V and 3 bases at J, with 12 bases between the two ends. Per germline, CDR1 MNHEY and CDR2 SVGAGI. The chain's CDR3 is CASSWTGRANEKLFF. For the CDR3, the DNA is TGTGCCAGCAGTTGGACGGGACGGGCTAATGAAAAACTGTTTTTT.

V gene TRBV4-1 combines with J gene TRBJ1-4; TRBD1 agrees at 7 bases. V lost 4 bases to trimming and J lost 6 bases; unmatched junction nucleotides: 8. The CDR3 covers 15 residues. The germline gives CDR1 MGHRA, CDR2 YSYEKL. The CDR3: CASSPPTGADEKLFF. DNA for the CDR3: TGCGCCAGCAGCCCTCCAACAGGGGCGGATGAAAAACTGTTTTTT.

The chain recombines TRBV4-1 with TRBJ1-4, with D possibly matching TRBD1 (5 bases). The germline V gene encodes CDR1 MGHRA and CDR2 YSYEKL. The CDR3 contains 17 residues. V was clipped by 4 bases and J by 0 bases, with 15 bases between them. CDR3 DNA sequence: TGCGCCAGCAGCCCCGGTGGGGCTCGTGCAACTAATGAAAAACTGTTTTTT. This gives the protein CASSPGGARATNEKLFF.

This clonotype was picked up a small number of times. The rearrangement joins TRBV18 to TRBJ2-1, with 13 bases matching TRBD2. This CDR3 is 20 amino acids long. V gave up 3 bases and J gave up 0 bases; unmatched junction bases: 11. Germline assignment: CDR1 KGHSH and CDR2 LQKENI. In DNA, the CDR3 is TGTGCCAGCTCACCCCGGACTAGCGGGGGCACCCTCTCCTCCTACAATGAGCAGTTCTTC. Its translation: CASSPRTSGGTLSSYNEQFF.

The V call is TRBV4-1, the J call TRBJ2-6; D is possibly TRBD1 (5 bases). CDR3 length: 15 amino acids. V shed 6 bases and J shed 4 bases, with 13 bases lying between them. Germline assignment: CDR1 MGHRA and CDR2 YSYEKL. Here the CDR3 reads CASSPGQLGANVLTF. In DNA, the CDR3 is TGCGCCAGCAGTCCCGGACAACTAGGGGCCAACGTCCTGACTTTC.

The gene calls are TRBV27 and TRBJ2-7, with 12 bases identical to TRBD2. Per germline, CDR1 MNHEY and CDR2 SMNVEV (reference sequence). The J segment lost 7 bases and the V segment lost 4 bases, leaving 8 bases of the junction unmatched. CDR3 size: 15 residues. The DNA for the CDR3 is TGTGCCAGCAGTTCAATGACTAGCGGGGGTTGGGAGCAGTACTTC. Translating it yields CASSSMTSGGWEQYF.

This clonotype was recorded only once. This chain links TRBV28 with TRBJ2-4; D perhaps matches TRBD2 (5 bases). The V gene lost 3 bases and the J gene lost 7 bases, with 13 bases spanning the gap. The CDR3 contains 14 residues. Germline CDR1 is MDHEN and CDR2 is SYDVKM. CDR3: CASSFVLGGNIQYF. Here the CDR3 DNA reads TGTGCCAGCAGTTTCGTTCTTGGAGGCAACATTCAGTACTTC. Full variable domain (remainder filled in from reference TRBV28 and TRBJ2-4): DVKVTQSSRYLVKRTGEKVFLECVQDMDHENMFWYRQDPGLGLRLIYFSYDVKMKEKGDIPEGYSVSREKKERFSLILESASTNQTSMYLCASSFVLGGNIQYFGAGTRLSVL.

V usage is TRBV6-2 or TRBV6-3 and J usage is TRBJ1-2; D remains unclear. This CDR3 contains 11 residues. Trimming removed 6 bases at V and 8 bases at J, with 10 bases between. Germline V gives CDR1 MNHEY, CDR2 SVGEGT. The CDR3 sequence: CASSRQRGYTF. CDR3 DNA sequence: TGTGCCAGCAGCAGACAACGGGGCTACACCTTC.

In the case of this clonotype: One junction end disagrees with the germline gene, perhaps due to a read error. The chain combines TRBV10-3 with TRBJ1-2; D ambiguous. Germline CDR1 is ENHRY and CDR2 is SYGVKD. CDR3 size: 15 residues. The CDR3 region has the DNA TGTGCCATCAGCGAGTTGGCATTACTTAACTATGGCTACACCTTC. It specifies CAISELALLNYGYTF.

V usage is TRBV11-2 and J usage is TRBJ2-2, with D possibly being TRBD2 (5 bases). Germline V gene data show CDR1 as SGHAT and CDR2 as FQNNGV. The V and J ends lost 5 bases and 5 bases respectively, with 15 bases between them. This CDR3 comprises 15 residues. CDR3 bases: TGTGCCAGCAGCCCCTTTGCGGGCGGGACCGGGGAGCTGTTTTTT. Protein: CASSPFAGGTGELFF.

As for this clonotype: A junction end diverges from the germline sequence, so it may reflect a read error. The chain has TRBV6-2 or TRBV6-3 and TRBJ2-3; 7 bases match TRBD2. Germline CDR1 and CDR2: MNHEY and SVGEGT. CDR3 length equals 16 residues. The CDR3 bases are TGTGCCCGCAGTAACCCACTAGCGTACGACACAGATACGCAGTATTTT. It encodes CARSNPLAYDTDTQYF.

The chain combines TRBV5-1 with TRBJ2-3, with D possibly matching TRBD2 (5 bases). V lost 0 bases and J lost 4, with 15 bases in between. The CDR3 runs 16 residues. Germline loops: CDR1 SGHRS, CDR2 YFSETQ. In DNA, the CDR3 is TGCGCCAGCAGCTTGGAAAGCGGCCAGTACGCAGATACGCAGTATTTT. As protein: CASSLESGQYADTQYF.

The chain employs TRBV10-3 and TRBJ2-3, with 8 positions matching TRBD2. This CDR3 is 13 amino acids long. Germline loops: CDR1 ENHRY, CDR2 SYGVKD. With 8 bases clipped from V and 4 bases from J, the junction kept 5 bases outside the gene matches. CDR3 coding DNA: TGTGCCATCGAGCGGGGGAGAGCAGATACGCAGTATTTT. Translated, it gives CAIERGRADTQYF.

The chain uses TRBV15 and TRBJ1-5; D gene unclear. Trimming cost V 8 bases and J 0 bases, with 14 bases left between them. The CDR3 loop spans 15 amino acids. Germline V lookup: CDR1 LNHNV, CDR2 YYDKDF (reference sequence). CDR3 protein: CATQNRYYSNQPQHF. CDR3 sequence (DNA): TGTGCCACCCAGAACAGATACTATAGCAATCAGCCCCAGCATTTT.

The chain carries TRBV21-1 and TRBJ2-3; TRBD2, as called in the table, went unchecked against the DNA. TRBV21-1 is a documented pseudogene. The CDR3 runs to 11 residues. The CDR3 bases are TGTGCCAGCAGCGCTGTGGAGGCGCAGTATTTT. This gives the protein CASSAVEAQYF.